Listed below are T cell receptor beta chains from one sample, sequenced in a study of shared clonotypes between healthy human individuals. Sequencing used immunoSEQ multiplex PCR; TCRdb keeps in-frame clones, though not all of them. The table lists roughly 2,000,000 clones, about 95% of them singletons. Sequencing was performed on naive CD8+ T cells sorted from blood. The receptors shown here come from a man aged 18-30 years in good health. The conserved cysteine and the conserved F or W are not part of the CDR3 here. The order of the fields is clone size, J gene, D gene, V gene, CDR3 protein. A D gene is named only where the DNA matches it firmly. A clone size is listed for some rows: how often the clone was seen (once, few, many), or a class if it is expanded.

>-|TRBJ2-3|-|TRBV25-1
ASSEKGPADTQY
>-|TRBJ2-3|-|TRBV9
ASSAYDGPTDTQY
>-|TRBJ1-1|TRBD1|TRBV6-1
ASSPSQGYPEAF
>-|TRBJ1-5|TRBD1|TRBV7-6
ASSTGTGGGSNQPQH
>-|TRBJ1-4|-|TRBV27
ASSLSKGGVSEKLF
>-|TRBJ1-5|TRBD1|TRBV6-5
ASSYGQGGNQPQH
>-|TRBJ2-1|-|TRBV10-1
ASSETGASNEQF
>-|TRBJ2-3|TRBD2|TRBV4-3
ASSQVPSGITDTQY
>-|TRBJ2-3|TRBD2|TRBV5-8
ASSGLAASTDTQY
>-|TRBJ2-5|TRBD2|TRBV11-2
ASSLGAGGGETQY
>-|TRBJ2-1|-|TRBV27
ASSFMGNEQF
>-|TRBJ2-3|TRBD2|TRBV30
AWSRTSGSTDTQY
>-|TRBJ2-2|-|TRBV4-1
ASSHSEGYGELF
>-|TRBJ2-2|TRBD2|TRBV9
ASSVGVAGDTGELF
>-|TRBJ2-7|TRBD1|TRBV27
ASSYRDRGYEQY
>once|TRBJ2-7|-|TRBV30
AWSLTGAEQY
>-|TRBJ1-5|-|TRBV27
ASSPDQGEPQH
>-|TRBJ1-5|-|TRBV28
ASSLSLTEQATQH
>-|TRBJ2-3|TRBD2|TRBV4-1
ASSQEGGSLADTQY
>-|TRBJ2-6|-|TRBV7-8
ASSPGYPQSRANVLT